A selection of T cell receptor beta chains follows, all from one sample in a study of spatial heterogeneity in lung cancer. TCRdb analysed the 5' RACE reads with MiXCR anew, one entry per CDR3 protein. Here the sample spans roughly 99,000 distinct CDR3 sequences, roughly a fifth being singletons. Sequences were derived from PBMCs, sampled at follow-up. The receptor set was obtained from a male donor with early-stage non-small cell lung cancer. CDR3s include the opening cysteine and the closing phenylalanine or tryptophan. The D gene is left open where the match is weak. A row's size may be missing; if present it is once, few, many or a size class.

v_call,clone_size,d_call,j_call,cdr3_length,cdr3_aa,cdr3_nt
TRBV12-3/TRBV12-4,.,.,TRBJ1-3,13,CASSSQAVNTIYF,TGTGCCAGCAGTTCTCAGGCCGTAAACACCATATATTTT
TRBV19,few,.,TRBJ1-5,14,CASSIRQRNQPQHF,TGTGCCAGTAGTATTAGACAGCGCAATCAGCCCCAGCATTTT
TRBV2,.,TRBD1,TRBJ1-4,15,CASSKQGLPNEKLFF,TGTGCCAGCAGTAAACAGGGGCTCCCTAATGAAAAACTGTTTTTT
TRBV12-3/TRBV12-4,.,.,TRBJ2-7,13,CASSFGQYYEQYF,TGTGCCAGCAGTTTTGGGCAGTACTACGAGCAGTACTTC
TRBV7-2,few,.,TRBJ2-2,14,CASSLTGRTGELFF,TGTGCCAGCAGCTTAACAGGGAGGACCGGGGAGCTGTTTTTT
TRBV7-8,.,.,TRBJ2-1,13,CASSMTSRNEQFF,TGTGCCAGCAGCATGACTAGTCGCAATGAGCAGTTCTTC
TRBV20-1,few,TRBD2,TRBJ2-5,15,CSASGLAGGGSTQYF,TGCAGTGCTAGTGGACTAGCGGGAGGGGGGTCGACCCAGTACTTC
TRBV19,.,.,TRBJ2-2,16,CASRTGPLSRTGELFF,TGTGCCAGTAGAACAGGGCCCCTCTCTCGGACCGGGGAGCTGTTTTTT
TRBV4-3,few,.,TRBJ1-4,14,CASSHSNRNEKLFF,TGCGCCAGCAGCCACAGTAACAGAAATGAAAAACTGTTTTTT
TRBV18,few,TRBD2,TRBJ2-7,15,CASSPASGRGYEQYF,TGTGCCAGCTCACCGGCTAGCGGGAGGGGGTACGAGCAGTACTTC
TRBV20-1,many,.,TRBJ1-1,11,CSGFRITEAFF,TGCAGTGGATTCAGGATCACTGAAGCTTTCTTT
TRBV7-2,.,TRBD2,TRBJ2-4,14,CASSLTTSADIQYF,TGTGCCAGCAGCCTAACTACTAGCGCTGACATTCAGTACTTC
TRBV4-3,few,.,TRBJ2-2,17,CASSQYRQSQNTGELFF,TGCGCCAGCAGCCAATACCGCCAGTCTCAGAACACCGGGGAGCTGTTTTTT